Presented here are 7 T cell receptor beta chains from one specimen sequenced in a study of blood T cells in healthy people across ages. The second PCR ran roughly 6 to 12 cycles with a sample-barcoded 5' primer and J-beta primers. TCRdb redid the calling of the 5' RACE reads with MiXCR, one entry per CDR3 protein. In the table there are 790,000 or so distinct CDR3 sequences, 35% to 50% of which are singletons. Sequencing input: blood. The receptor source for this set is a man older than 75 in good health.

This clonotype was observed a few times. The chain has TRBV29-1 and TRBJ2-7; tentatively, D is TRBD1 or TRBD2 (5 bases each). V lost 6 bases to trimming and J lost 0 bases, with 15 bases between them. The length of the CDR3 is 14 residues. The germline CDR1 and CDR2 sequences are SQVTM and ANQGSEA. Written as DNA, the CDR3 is TGCAGCGTCTTACCGGGACCCAGCTCCTACGAGCAGTACTTC. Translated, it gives CSVLPGPSSYEQYF.

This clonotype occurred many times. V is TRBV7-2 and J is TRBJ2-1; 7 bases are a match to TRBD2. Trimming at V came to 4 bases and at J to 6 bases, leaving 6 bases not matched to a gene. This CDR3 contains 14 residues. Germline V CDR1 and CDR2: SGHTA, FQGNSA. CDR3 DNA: TGTGCCAGCAGCTCTAGCGGAATTTCCAATGAGCAGTTCTTC. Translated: CASSSSGISNEQFF.

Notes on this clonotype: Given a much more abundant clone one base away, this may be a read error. The CDR3 nucleotides are TGTGCCAGCAGCTTAGACAGCGGGAATTCACCCCTCCACTTT. This translates into CASSLDSGNSPLHF. This chain connects TRBV7-3 to TRBJ1-6, with D maybe TRBD1 (5 bases). The germline CDR1 and CDR2 sequences are SGHTA and FQGTGA. The CDR3 spans 14 residues. Trimming removed 2 bases from V and 7 bases from J, with 9 bases in between. The variable domain in full, with the rest retrieved from reference TRBV7-3 and TRBJ1-6, is GAGVSQTPSNKVTEKGKYVELRCDPISGHTALYWYRQSLGQGPEFLIYFQGTGAADDSGLPNDRFFAVRPEGSVSTLKIQRTERGDSAVYLCASSLDSGNSPLHFGNGTRLTVT.

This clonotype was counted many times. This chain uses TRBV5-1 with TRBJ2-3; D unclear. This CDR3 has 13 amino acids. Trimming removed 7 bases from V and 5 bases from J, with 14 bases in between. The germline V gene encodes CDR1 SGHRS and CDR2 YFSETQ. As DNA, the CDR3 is TGCGCCAGCCACGTGAACACGGAAGATACGCAGTATTTT. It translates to CASHVNTEDTQYF.

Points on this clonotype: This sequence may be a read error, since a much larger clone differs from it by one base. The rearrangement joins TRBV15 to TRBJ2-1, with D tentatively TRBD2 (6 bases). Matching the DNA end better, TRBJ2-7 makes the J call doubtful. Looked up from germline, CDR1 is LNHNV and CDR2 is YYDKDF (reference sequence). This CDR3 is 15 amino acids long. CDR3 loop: CATSRGRGSYNEQYF. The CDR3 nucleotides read TGTGCCACCAGCAGAGGCCGGGGGTCCTACAATGAGCAGTACTTC.

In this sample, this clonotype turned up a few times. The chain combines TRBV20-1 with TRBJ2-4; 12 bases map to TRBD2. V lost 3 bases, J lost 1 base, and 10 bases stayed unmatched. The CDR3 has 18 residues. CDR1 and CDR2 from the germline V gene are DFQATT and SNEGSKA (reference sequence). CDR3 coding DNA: TGCAGTGCTAGCAAGACTAGCGGGAGAACTGGGGCCAAAAACATTCAGTACTTC. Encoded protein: CSASKTSGRTGAKNIQYF.

CDR3 protein: CASRQISYNEQFF. CDR3 sequence (DNA): TGTGCCAGCAGACAGATCTCCTACAATGAGCAGTTCTTC. V gene TRBV2 combines with J gene TRBJ2-1; D unresolved. Looked up from germline, CDR1 is SNHLY and CDR2 is FYNNEI. The V end was cut by 6 bases, the J end by 0 bases, with 6 bases between. The CDR3 is 13 amino acids.